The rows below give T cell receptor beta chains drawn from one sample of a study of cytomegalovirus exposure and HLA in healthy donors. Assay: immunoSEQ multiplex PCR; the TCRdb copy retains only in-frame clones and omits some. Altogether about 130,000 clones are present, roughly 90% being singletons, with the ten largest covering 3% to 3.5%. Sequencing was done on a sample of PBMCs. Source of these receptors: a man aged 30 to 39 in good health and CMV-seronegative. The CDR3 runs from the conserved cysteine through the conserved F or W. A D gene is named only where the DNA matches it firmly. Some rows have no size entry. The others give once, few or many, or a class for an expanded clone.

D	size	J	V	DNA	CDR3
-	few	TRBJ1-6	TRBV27	TGTGCCTCCAAAGTGGTCGGCTCGGAGTCCTCACCCCTCCACTTT	CASKVVGSESSPLHF
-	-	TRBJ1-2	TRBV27	TGTGCCAGCAGTTTTTTAGGGGCTAACTATGGCTACACCTTC	CASSFLGANYGYTF
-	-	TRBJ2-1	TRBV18	TGTGCCAGCTCACCACCCCGGGGGACCTACAATGAGCAGTTCTTC	CASSPPRGTYNEQFF
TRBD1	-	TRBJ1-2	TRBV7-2	TGTGCCAGCAGCTCGGACAGGGTGCGTGGCTACACCTTC	CASSSDRVRGYTF
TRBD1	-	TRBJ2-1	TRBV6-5	TGTGCCAGCAGTTACGGGACAGATTACAATGAGCAGTTCTTC	CASSYGTDYNEQFF
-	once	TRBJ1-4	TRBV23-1	TGCGCCAGCAGTCGGCACAGGCGCGCAACTAATGAAAAACTGTTTTTT	CASSRHRRATNEKLFF
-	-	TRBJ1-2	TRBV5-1	TGCGCCAGCAGCTTGGAAACAGGGTATGGCTATGGCTACACCTTC	CASSLETGYGYGYTF
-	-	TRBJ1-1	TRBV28	TGTGCCAGCAGTTTAGGGACATTGGGCACTGAAGCTTTCTTT	CASSLGTLGTEAFF
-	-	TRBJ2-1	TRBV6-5	TGTGCCAGCAGTTACTTTAACGCGGGTGAGCAGTTCTTC	CASSYFNAGEQFF
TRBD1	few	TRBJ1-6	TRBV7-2	TGTGCCAGCAGCGCCGGACAGGCTCAACCTCGCTCCTATAATTCACCCCTCCACTTT	CASSAGQAQPRSYNSPLHF
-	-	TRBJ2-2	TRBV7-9	TGTGCCAGCAAAAACCGGGCCGGGGAGCTGTTTTTT	CASKNRAGELFF
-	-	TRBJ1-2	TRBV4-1	TGCGCCAGCAGCCAAGTTCTAAGGGGAAGACAAGCCTATGGCTACACCTTC	CASSQVLRGRQAYGYTF
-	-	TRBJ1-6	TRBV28	TGTGCCAGCAGTTTAGGGCTAGCAATCTATAATTCACCCCTCCACTTT	CASSLGLAIYNSPLHF
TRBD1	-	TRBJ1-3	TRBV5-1	TGCGCCAGCAGCTTCCAACAGGGGCCTGGAAACACCATATATTTT	CASSFQQGPGNTIYF
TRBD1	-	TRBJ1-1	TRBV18	TGTGCCAGCTCACCCCAGGGGGCACTGAACACTGAAGCTTTCTTT	CASSPQGALNTEAFF
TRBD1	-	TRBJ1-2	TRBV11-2	TGTGCCAGCAGCTTATTAGGACAGGGGAATGGCTACACCTTC	CASSLLGQGNGYTF
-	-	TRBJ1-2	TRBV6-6	TGTGCCAGCTCCCCCGCAGGGAACCTTAACTATGGCTACACCTTC	CASSPAGNLNYGYTF